The sequence of this T cell receptor beta chain was determined in a study of shared clonotypes between healthy human individuals. Study-wide context: Used for every donor were three CD4 naive, three CD4 memory, two CD8 naive and one CD8 memory plate.

This CDR3 spans 17 amino acids. The V gene's germline CDR1 is LGHNA and CDR2 YSLEER. The V gene end was trimmed by 0 bases and the J gene end by 3 bases; junction bases not matched to a gene: 9. Study-wide points: In having few donors, the study represented limited genetic and exposure-history diversity. Naive subsets generally had larger estimated richness than memory subsets.

Assay used: immunoSEQ multiplex PCR; TCRdb lists only in-frame clones, some missing. The sample holds around 2,000,000 clones, approximately 94% seen once. Naive CD8 cells comprised CD45RO-negative, CCR7-positively selected cells, excluding terminally differentiated effector memory CD45RA+ cells. Comments on this clone: As yet, its antigen is unknown.

Source material: naive CD8+ T cells sorted from blood. The chain joins TRBV4-3 to TRBJ2-7, with TRBD1 matching over 9 bases. The receptor was isolated from a man between 18 and 35 years old in good health. DNA for the CDR3: TGCGCCAGCAGCCAAGATGGGACCGGGACAGGGCGCTACGAGCAGTACTTC. The encoded protein is CASSQDGTGTGRYEQYF.